What follows describes a single TCR beta chain. What it binds is unknown. The record originates from a study of T cells in Graves' hyperthyroidism and ophthalmopathy. Amplification of TCR beta CDR3 regions used RNA as the template. First-round RT-PCR with HTBI primers amplified the TCR CDR3 region. MiXCR, applied by TCRdb to the multiplex PCR reads, yields one record per CDR3 protein. The data show around 580,000 distinct CDR3 sequences, 46% seen once. The study defined stable Graves' hyperthyroidism as no ophthalmopathy progression within 18 months. Each diagnosis drew on symptoms, thyroxine, TRAb, thyroid ultrasound and orbital computed tomography findings. Findings and limits, study-wide: Classification by a 13 V-J model distinguished ophthalmopathy from stable hyperthyroidism. Blood also carried most thyroid clonotypes expanded above 0.001.

This CDR3 is 16 amino acids long. In germline, CDR1 is SGHTA, CDR2 FQGNSA. Unmatched junction bases numbered 15, after V lost 6 bases and J lost 9 bases. The V and J genes are TRBV7-2 and TRBJ2-4; 9 bases match TRBD1. The specimen was peripheral blood or thyroid tissue (not recorded which). The receptor's source is a woman between 18 and 29 years old with Graves' hyperthyroidism. CDR3 amino acids: CASRLGQGAGKGIQYF. The CDR3 bases are TGTGCCAGCAGACTGGGACAGGGCGCGGGAAAGGGCATTCAGTACTTC.